This T cell receptor beta chain appears in the sequencing data of a study of blood T cell repertoires in COVID-19. Trimming at V came to 4 bases and at J to 0 bases, leaving 5 bases not matched to a gene. This CDR3 is built from 16 residues. The germline gives CDR1 SGHRS, CDR2 YFSETQ. Per the original data handling: Nucleated cell number was recorded as an estimate derived from reference gene primer amplification. TCRdb keeps only in-frame clones here, not all; method: immunoSEQ multiplex PCR. V, J and clone size are taken as reported in that table, and D and trimming were inferred from the DNA itself. The sample has 30,000 to 40,000 clones; about 87% are singletons.

The sequencing sample was made of peripheral blood. This receptor was taken from a man aged 60-69 years with active COVID-19. This chain uses TRBV5-1 with TRBJ1-3, with 9 bases matching TRBD1. CDR3 sequence: CASSPPGQGSGNTIYF. The CDR3, as DNA: TGCGCCAGCAGCCCACCGGGACAGGGCTCTGGAAACACCATATATTTT.